This entry lists 25 T cell receptor beta chains sequenced from one sample in a study of shared clonotypes between healthy human individuals. Method: immunoSEQ multiplex PCR; TCRdb's copy keeps in-frame clones and lacks some. Among about 230,000 clones listed, approximately 70% were seen once. What was sequenced was memory CD4+ T cells sorted from blood. Subset of the sample: CD45RA-negative fraction. The receptors derive from a man aged 30 to 45 in good health.

This chain uses TRBV5-1 with TRBJ2-2; 11 bases agree with TRBD1. V shed 5 bases, J shed 5 bases, and the junction held 14 bases outside the gene matches. The CDR3 sequence is 18 residues long. Germline lookup yields CDR1 SGHRS and CDR2 YFSETQ. The CDR3 is CASRSYNRDRGYTGELFF. Written as DNA, the CDR3 is TGCGCCAGCAGATCTTACAACCGGGACAGGGGGTATACCGGGGAGCTGTTTTTT.

The chain employs TRBV2 and TRBJ1-2; no clear D. Germline lookup yields CDR1 SNHLY and CDR2 FYNNEI. V lost 4 bases, J lost 7 bases, and 16 bases lay in between. CDR3 size: 14 residues. Here the CDR3 reads CASSALTAQGGYTF. The CDR3 DNA reads TGTGCCAGCAGTGCCCTCACAGCCCAAGGTGGCTACACCTTC.

This clone showed up just once. The rearrangement joins TRBV28 to TRBJ2-2, with D maybe TRBD2 (5 bases). The CDR3 loop spans 15 amino acids. The ends were cut back, 2 bases at V and 6 bases at J, with 13 bases in the middle. Germline V gene lookup returns CDR1 MDHEN and CDR2 SYDVKM. CDR3 sequence reads: CASSLVAGSPGELFF. CDR3 DNA: TGTGCCAGCAGTTTAGTCGCTGGGAGTCCCGGGGAGCTGTTTTTT.

V gene TRBV18 combines with J gene TRBJ2-7; D unclear. The CDR3 sequence is 13 residues long. With 3 bases removed from V and 5 bases from J, the gap between germline ends came to 11 bases. Germline V gene lookup returns CDR1 KGHSH and CDR2 LQKENI. The CDR3 loop reads CASSPYDRHEQYF. The CDR3 nucleotides are TGTGCCAGCTCACCGTACGACCGCCACGAGCAGTACTTC.

A single count supports this clone. V gene TRBV10-1 combines with J gene TRBJ2-3; 9 positions agree with TRBD1. The CDR3 length is 15 residues. V trimming: 5 bases; J trimming: 0 bases; junction bases outside the gene matches: 3. Germline assignment: CDR1 WNHNN and CDR2 SYGVQD (reference sequence). CDR3 DNA: TGCGCCAGCAGTACAGGGGGCGGAAGCACAGATACGCAGTATTTT. Protein: CASSTGGGSTDTQYF.

V usage is TRBV7-7 and J usage is TRBJ2-3, with D possibly TRBD1 on 5 matching bases. V was trimmed by 5 bases and J by 1 base, leaving 10 bases between them. The CDR3 spans 14 residues. Germline V gene lookup returns CDR1 SSHAT and CDR2 FNYEAQ (reference sequence). In DNA form, the CDR3 reads TGTGCCAGCAGCCCAGGGTCCGGCACAGATACGCAGTATTTT. It yields the protein CASSPGSGTDTQYF. Complete variable domain (other parts from reference TRBV7-7 and TRBJ2-3): GAGVSQSPRYKVTKRGQDVTLRCDPISSHATLYWYQQALGQGPEFLTYFNYEAQPDKSGLPSDRFSAERPEGSISTLTIQRTEQRDSAMYRCASSPGSGTDTQYFGPGTRLTVL.

This clone was picked up a small number of times. This rearrangement joins TRBV10-3 to TRBJ2-7; the D gene is possibly TRBD1 (6 bases). There are 13 residues in the CDR3. The germline V gene has CDR1 ENHRY and CDR2 SYGVKD. V lost 8 bases, J lost 4 bases, and 15 bases lay in between. The CDR3 DNA sequence: TGTGCCATCGCCAGGGGTACAGAATACGAGCAGTACTTC. Its translation: CAIARGTEYEQYF.

The genes are TRBV11-2 and TRBJ1-4; TRBD1 aligns across 8 bases. Germline loops: CDR1 SGHAT, CDR2 FQNNGV. The CDR3 contains 14 residues. V shed 5 bases and J 7 bases; nucleotides not matched to a gene: 6. The CDR3 coding sequence is TGTGCCAGCAGCCACGGACAGGGTAGTGAAAAACTGTTTTTT. Protein: CASSHGQGSEKLFF. The complete variable domain, with remaining parts taken from reference TRBV11-2 and TRBJ1-4, reads EAGVAQSPRYKIIEKRQSVAFWCNPISGHATLYWYQQILGQGPKLLIQFQNNGVVDDSQLPKDRFSAERLKGVDSTLKIQPAKLEDSAVYLCASSHGQGSEKLFFGSGTQLSVL.

The J gene is TRBJ1-2, the V gene TRBV29-1; tentative D call: TRBD1 (5 bases). Deletions cut 0 bases from V and 4 bases from J, with 12 bases between. Germline loops: CDR1 SQVTM, CDR2 ANQGSEA. The CDR3 totals 14 residues. CDR3 bases: TGCAGCGTTGAAGATCTTTGGGGGTCCTATGGCTACACCTTC. This sequence encodes CSVEDLWGSYGYTF.

This clone was counted a single time. The gene calls are TRBV10-1 and TRBJ2-1; 13 nucleotides agree with TRBD2. Trimming took 2 bases from V and 7 from J; bases not matched to a gene: 14. The germline V gene encodes CDR1 WNHNN and CDR2 SYGVQD (reference sequence). The CDR3 covers 19 residues. CDR3 protein: CASSEDPRWTSGSLNEQFF. The CDR3 DNA sequence: TGCGCCAGCAGTGAGGATCCGCGATGGACTAGCGGGAGCTTGAATGAGCAGTTCTTC.

The chain couples TRBV5-5 to TRBJ2-3; D uncertain. CDR3 size: 15 residues. The germline V gene has CDR1 SGHKS and CDR2 YYEKEE (reference sequence). With 5 bases removed from V and 3 bases from J, the gap between germline ends came to 16 bases. DNA of the CDR3: TGTGCCAGCAGTTCAAACCCCACCTGGACAGATACGCAGTATTTT. This codes for CASSSNPTWTDTQYF. The whole variable domain, remainder taken from reference TRBV5-5 and TRBJ2-3, is DAGVTQSPTHLIKTRGQQVTLRCSPISGHKSVSWYQQVLGQGPQFIFQYYEKEERGRGNFPDRFSARQFPNYSSELNVNALLLGDSALYLCASSSNPTWTDTQYFGPGTRLTVL.

For the CDR3, the DNA is TGTGCCAGCAGCGCTCCACTGGGGACAGGGGGCACTAAGGACTACGAGCAGTACTTC. As protein: CASSAPLGTGGTKDYEQYF. The gene calls are TRBV9 and TRBJ2-7; 12 nucleotides agree with TRBD1. V dropped 3 bases and J dropped 3; count of bases not matched to a gene: 16. The germline CDR1 and CDR2 sequences are SGDLS and YYNGEE. The CDR3 runs to 19 residues.

The V and J genes are TRBV7-2 and TRBJ2-7; 9 bases fit TRBD1. Germline V gene lookup returns CDR1 SGHTA and CDR2 FQGNSA. After removal of 5 bases from V and 2 bases from J, the junction contained 4 bases not matched to a gene. The CDR3 length is 14 residues. DNA for the CDR3: TGTGCCAGCAGCACCCGACAGGGGGCCTACGAGCAGTACTTC. The encoded protein is CASSTRQGAYEQYF.

This chain joins TRBV7-2 and TRBJ1-1; TRBD1 might be the D (6 bases). The CDR3 runs 15 residues. The germline gives CDR1 SGHTA, CDR2 FQGNSA. V dropped 2 bases and J dropped 1 base, with 11 bases sitting between them. CDR3 sequence reads: CASSLFGTQNTEAFF. Here the CDR3 DNA reads TGTGCCAGCAGCTTATTCGGGACACAGAACACTGAAGCTTTCTTT.

The rearrangement joins TRBV18 to TRBJ2-2; perhaps TRBD2 as D (6 bases). Per the germline V gene, CDR1 is KGHSH and CDR2 is LQKENI. The V end was cut by 1 base, the J end by 1 base, with 13 bases between. The CDR3 length is 17 residues. CDR3 nucleotides: TGTGCCAGCTCACCACTCCTTAGACTAGAGAACACCGGGGAGCTGTTTTTT. Translation gives CASSPLLRLENTGELFF. Looking up the rest from reference TRBV18 and TRBJ2-2 gives the full variable domain: NAGVMQNPRHLVRRRGQEARLRCSPMKGHSHVYWYRQLPEEGLKFMVYLQKENIIDESGMPKERFSAEFPKEGPSILRIQQVVRGDSAAYFCASSPLLRLENTGELFFGEGSRLTVL.

This clone was seen a handful of times. The identical CDR3 is also encoded by other nucleotide sequences in the sample. The chain employs TRBV29-1 and TRBJ2-1; 8 nucleotides agree with TRBD2. This CDR3 has 14 amino acids. The ends lost 2 bases at V and 0 bases at J; junction bases unmatched: 0. Germline CDR1 SQVTM, CDR2 ANQGSEA. The DNA for the CDR3 is TGCAGCGTTGAACTAGCGGGCTCCTACAATGAGCAGTTCTTC. It is translated as CSVELAGSYNEQFF.

J is TRBJ1-2 and V is TRBV9; possibly TRBD1 for D (5 bases). Germline V gives CDR1 SGDLS, CDR2 YYNGEE. This CDR3 has 14 residues. V was clipped by 0 bases and J by 4 bases, with 10 bases between them. The CDR3 nucleotides are TGTGCCAGCAGCGTAGGAGCAGGGAGCTATGGCTACACCTTC. Translation gives CASSVGAGSYGYTF.

V usage is TRBV20-1 and J usage is TRBJ2-3, with unresolved D. V was shortened by 5 bases and J by 7 bases, with 7 bases between the two germline ends. This CDR3 has 10 amino acids. CDR1 DFQATT and CDR2 SNEGSKA come from the germline V gene (reference sequence). The CDR3 nucleotides read TGCAGTGCTCTCACCCATACGCAGTATTTT. Its protein product is CSALTHTQYF.

This clone was seen a few times. The chain combines TRBV7-2 with TRBJ2-7; D is perhaps TRBD1 or TRBD2 (5 bases each). The V and J ends lost 0 bases and 4 bases respectively, with 13 bases between them. Germline assignment: CDR1 SGHTA and CDR2 FQGNSA. This CDR3 is 15 amino acids long. The CDR3 spells CASSLAGDGPYEQYF. The CDR3 DNA follows: TGTGCCAGCAGCTTAGCGGGGGACGGACCGTACGAGCAGTACTTC.

This clone came up many times. The identical CDR3 is also encoded by other nucleotide sequences in the sample. The chain couples TRBV18 to TRBJ2-3; D call uncertain. The CDR3 spans 13 residues. Per the germline V gene, CDR1 is KGHSH and CDR2 is LQKENI. Deletions cut 3 bases from V and 0 bases from J, with 4 bases between. The CDR3 loop is CASSPSSTDTQYF. The DNA for the CDR3 is TGTGCCAGCTCACCTTCTAGCACAGATACGCAGTATTTT.

The rearrangement joins TRBV5-6 to TRBJ2-1; unclear D gene. V lost 2 bases to trimming and J lost 0 bases, with 9 bases between them. This CDR3 has 15 residues. Germline CDR1 SGHDT, CDR2 YYEEEE. The CDR3 nucleotides are TGTGCCAGCAGCTTAGGGCCGAGCTCCTACAATGAGCAGTTCTTC. Encoded protein: CASSLGPSSYNEQFF. Full variable domain (rest looked up from reference TRBV5-6 and TRBJ2-1): DAGVTQSPTHLIKTRGQQVTLRCSPKSGHDTVSWYQQALGQGPQFIFQYYEEEERQRGNFPDRFSGHQFPNYSSELNVNALLLGDSALYLCASSLGPSSYNEQFFGPGTRLTVL.

The sample holds one count of this clone. The chain combines TRBV5-4 with TRBJ2-3, with 8 bases fitting TRBD2. CDR3 length equals 16 residues. Per germline, CDR1 SGHNT and CDR2 YYREEE (reference sequence). J was trimmed by 2 bases and V by 0 bases; bases with no gene match: 5. CDR3 in amino acids: CASSLGTSFVTDTQYF. The DNA for the CDR3 is TGTGCCAGCAGCTTGGGGACTAGCTTCGTCACAGATACGCAGTATTTT. Full variable domain (remainder filled in from reference TRBV5-4 and TRBJ2-3): ETGVTQSPTHLIKTRGQQVTLRCSSQSGHNTVSWYQQALGQGPQFIFQYYREEENGRGNFPPRFSGLQFPNYSSELNVNALELDDSALYLCASSLGTSFVTDTQYFGPGTRLTVL.

V is TRBV2 and J is TRBJ1-1; 8 nucleotides match TRBD1. Trimming removed 6 bases from V and 1 base from J; junction bases left unmatched: 1. CDR3 size: 13 residues. Looked up from germline, CDR1 is SNHLY and CDR2 is FYNNEI. The CDR3 nucleotides read TGTGCCAGCAGGGACAGGGAGAACACTGAAGCTTTCTTT. Protein product: CASRDRENTEAFF.

The gene calls are TRBV28 and TRBJ2-7, with 8 bases identical to TRBD1. Looked up from germline, CDR1 is MDHEN and CDR2 is SYDVKM. J gave up 3 bases and V 3 bases, and 7 bases lay outside the gene matches. The CDR3 consists of 15 residues. The CDR3 bases are TGTGCCAGCAGTTTTTCGGGACAGGTGGTCTACGAGCAGTACTTC. This codes for CASSFSGQVVYEQYF. Looking up the rest from reference TRBV28 and TRBJ2-7 gives the full variable domain: DVKVTQSSRYLVKRTGEKVFLECVQDMDHENMFWYRQDPGLGLRLIYFSYDVKMKEKGDIPEGYSVSREKKERFSLILESASTNQTSMYLCASSFSGQVVYEQYFGPGTRLTVT.

The chain is built from TRBV9 and TRBJ2-1; TRBD2 is a possible D gene (6 bases). This CDR3 spans 17 amino acids. Trimming removed 0 bases from V and 4 bases from J, with 17 bases in between. Germline CDR1 and CDR2: SGDLS and YYNGEE. Here the CDR3 reads CASSVDPPAGIYNEQFF. In DNA form, the CDR3 reads TGTGCCAGCAGCGTAGACCCCCCGGCGGGAATATACAATGAGCAGTTCTTC.